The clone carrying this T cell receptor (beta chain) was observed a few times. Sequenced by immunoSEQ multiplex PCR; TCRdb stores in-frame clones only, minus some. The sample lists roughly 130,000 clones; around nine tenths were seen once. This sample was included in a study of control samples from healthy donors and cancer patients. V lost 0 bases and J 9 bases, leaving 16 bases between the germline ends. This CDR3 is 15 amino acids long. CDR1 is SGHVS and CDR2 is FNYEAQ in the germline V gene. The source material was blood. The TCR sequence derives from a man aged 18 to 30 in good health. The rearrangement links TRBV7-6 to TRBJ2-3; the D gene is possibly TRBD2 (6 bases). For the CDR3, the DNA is TGTGCCAGCAGCTTAGCTGGCGGGATTTCAATGACGCAGTATTTT. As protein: CASSLAGGISMTQYF.